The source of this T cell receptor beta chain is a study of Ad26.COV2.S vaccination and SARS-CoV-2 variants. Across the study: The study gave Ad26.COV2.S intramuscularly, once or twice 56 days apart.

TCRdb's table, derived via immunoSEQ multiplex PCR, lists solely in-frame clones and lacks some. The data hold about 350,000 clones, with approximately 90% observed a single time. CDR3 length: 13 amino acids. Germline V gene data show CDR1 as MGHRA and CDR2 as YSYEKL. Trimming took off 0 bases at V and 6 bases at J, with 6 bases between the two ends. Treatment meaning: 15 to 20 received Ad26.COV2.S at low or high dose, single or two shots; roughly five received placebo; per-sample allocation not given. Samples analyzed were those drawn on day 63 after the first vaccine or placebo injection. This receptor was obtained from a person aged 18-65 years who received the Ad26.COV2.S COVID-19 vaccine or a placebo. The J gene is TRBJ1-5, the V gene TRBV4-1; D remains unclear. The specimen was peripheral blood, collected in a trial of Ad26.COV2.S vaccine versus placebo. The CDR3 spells CASSQEEVQPQHF. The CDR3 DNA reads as TGCGCCAGCAGCCAAGAAGAGGTTCAGCCCCAGCATTTT.